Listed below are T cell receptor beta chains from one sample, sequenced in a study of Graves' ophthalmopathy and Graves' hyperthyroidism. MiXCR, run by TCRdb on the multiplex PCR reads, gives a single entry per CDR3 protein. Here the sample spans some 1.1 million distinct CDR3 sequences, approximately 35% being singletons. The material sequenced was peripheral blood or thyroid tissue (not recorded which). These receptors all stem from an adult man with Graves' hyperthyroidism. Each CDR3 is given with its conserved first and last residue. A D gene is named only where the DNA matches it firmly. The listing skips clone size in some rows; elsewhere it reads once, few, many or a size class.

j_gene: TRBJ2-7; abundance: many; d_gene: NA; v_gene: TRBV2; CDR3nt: TGTGCCAGCAAGCAAGGGGGAAGAACCTACGAGCAGTACTTC; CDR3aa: CASKQGGRTYEQYF
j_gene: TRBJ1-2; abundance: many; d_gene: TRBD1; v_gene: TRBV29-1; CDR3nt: TGCAGCGTCCTACAGGGGGCGTCGGACTATGGCTACACCTTC; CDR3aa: CSVLQGASDYGYTF
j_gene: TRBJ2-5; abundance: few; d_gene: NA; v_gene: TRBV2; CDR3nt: TGTGCCAGCAGGGGGCTCGGAGGAGAGACCCAGTACTTC; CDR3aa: CASRGLGGETQYF
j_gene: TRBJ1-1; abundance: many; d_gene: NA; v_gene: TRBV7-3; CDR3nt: TGTGCCAGCAGCTTTCTTGAGGGCGCTGAAGCTTTCTTT; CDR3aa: CASSFLEGAEAFF
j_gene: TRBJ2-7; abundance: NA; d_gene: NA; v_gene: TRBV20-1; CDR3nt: TGCAGTGCTAGGAAAGTGAACGAGCAGTACTTC; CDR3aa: CSARKVNEQYF
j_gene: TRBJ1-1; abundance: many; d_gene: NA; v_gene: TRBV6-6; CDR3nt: TGTGCCACTTCCGGGGACATGAGGACTGAAGCTTTCTTT; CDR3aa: CATSGDMRTEAFF
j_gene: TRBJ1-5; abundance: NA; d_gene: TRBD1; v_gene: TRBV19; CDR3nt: TGTGCCAGTAGTATCGACAGGGCGGGCCCTCAGCCCCAGCATTTT; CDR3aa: CASSIDRAGPQPQHF
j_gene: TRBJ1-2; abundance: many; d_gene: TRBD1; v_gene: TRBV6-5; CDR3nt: TGTGCCAGCAGTTACCAGGGACAGGGGAACTATGGCTACACCTTC; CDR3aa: CASSYQGQGNYGYTF
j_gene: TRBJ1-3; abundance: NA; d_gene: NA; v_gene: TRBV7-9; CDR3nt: TGTGCCAGCAGCTTCGGGGGTGGTTTATCTGGAAACACCATATATTTT; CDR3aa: CASSFGGGLSGNTIYF
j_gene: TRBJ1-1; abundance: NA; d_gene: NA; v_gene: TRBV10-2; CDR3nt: TGCGCCAGCAGTGCTAATCAGGGTGAAGCTTTCTTT; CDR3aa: CASSANQGEAFF
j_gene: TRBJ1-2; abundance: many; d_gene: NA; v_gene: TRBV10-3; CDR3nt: TGTGCCACCAGGACAGCGACGGGCTACACCTTC; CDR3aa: CATRTATGYTF
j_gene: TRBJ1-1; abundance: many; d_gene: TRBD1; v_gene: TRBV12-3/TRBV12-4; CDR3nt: TGTGCCAGCAGATCCGACAGGGGGATCACTGAAGCTTTCTTT; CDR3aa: CASRSDRGITEAFF
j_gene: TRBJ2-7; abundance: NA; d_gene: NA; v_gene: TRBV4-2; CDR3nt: TGTGCCAGCAGCCAAGCGACCACGACAGAATGGGAGCAGTACTTC; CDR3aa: CASSQATTTEWEQYF
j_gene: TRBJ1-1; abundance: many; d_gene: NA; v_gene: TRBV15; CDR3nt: TGTGCCACCAGCAGAGCCCGGCGGATGAACACTGAAGCTTTCTTT; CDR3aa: CATSRARRMNTEAFF
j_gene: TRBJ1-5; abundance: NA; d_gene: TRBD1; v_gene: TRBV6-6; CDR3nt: TGTGCCAGCAGATCCGGGACAGGGGGTCCTCAGCCCCAGCATTTT; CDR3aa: CASRSGTGGPQPQHF
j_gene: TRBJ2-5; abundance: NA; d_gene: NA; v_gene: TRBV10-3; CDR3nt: TGTGCCAGCAGTCTCCCGGGGTCGATGAATAAGGGGGACCAGTACTTC; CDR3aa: CASSLPGSMNKGDQYF
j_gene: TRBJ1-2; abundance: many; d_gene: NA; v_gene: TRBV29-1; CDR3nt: TGCAGCGTTGATGACAGAAACTATGGCTACACCTTC; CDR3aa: CSVDDRNYGYTF
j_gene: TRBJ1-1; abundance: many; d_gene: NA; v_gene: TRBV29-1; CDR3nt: TGCAGCGTTGGGGTGCTAATGAACACTGAAGCTTTCTTT; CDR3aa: CSVGVLMNTEAFF
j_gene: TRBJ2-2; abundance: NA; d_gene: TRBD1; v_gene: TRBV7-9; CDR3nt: TGTGCCAGCAACACCGACAGGGTTGGGACCGGGGAGCTGTTTTTT; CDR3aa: CASNTDRVGTGELFF
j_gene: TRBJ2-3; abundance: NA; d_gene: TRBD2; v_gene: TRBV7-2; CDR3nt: TGTGCCAGCAGCTTAGCCGACCGGGGAGGGGATACGCAGTATTTT; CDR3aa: CASSLADRGGDTQYF